The source of this T cell receptor beta chain is a study of technical replicates of blood from several donors. V was shortened by 8 bases and J by 0 bases, with 11 bases between the two germline ends. This CDR3 comprises 14 residues. The germline gives CDR1 MNHNS, CDR2 SASEGT. The assay was immunoSEQ multiplex PCR, and TCRdb's table has in-frame clones only and misses some. This table has around 100,000 clones, around 93% appearing once. What was sequenced was T cells isolated from PBMCs. The rearrangement links TRBV6-1 to TRBJ1-3, with unresolved D. The clonotype originates from a human donor in good health. The CDR3 nucleotides read TGTGCCAGCGGGCAGCTCTTCTCTGGAAACACCATATATTTT. Encoded protein: CASGQLFSGNTIYF.